These 26 T cell receptor beta chains share one sample of origin, sequenced in a study of blood T cell repertoires in COVID-19. TCRdb's table, derived via immunoSEQ multiplex PCR, lists solely in-frame clones and lacks some. The sample holds roughly 65,000 clones, roughly 82% seen once. Material: peripheral blood. These receptors all stem from a human donor in a cohort sampled during active COVID-19.

The rearrangement joins TRBV27 to TRBJ2-4, with 8 bases fitting TRBD2. In germline, CDR1 is MNHEY, CDR2 SMNVEV (reference sequence). Trimming took 5 bases from V and 1 from J; bases not matched to a gene: 10. This CDR3 contains 17 residues. The CDR3 nucleotides read TGTGCCAGCAGTCCCACAATAGCGGGGAGGGCCAAAAACATTCAGTACTTC. Translated: CASSPTIAGRAKNIQYF.

The chain joins TRBV15 to TRBJ2-2; 7 positions match TRBD1. V shed 2 bases and J 1 base; nucleotides not matched to a gene: 1. This CDR3 has 15 amino acids. CDR1 and CDR2 from the germline V gene are LNHNV and YYDKDF (reference sequence). The DNA of the CDR3 is TGTGCCACCAGCAGAAGACAGGGGAACACCGGGGAGCTGTTTTTT. Protein: CATSRRQGNTGELFF.

This clone was seen only a few times. This chain uses TRBV4-2 with TRBJ2-5; the D gene is possibly TRBD1 (5 bases). Trimming removed 6 bases at V and 4 bases at J, with 24 bases between. This CDR3 contains 17 residues. Per the germline V gene, CDR1 is LGHNA and CDR2 is YNFKEQ. CDR3 coding DNA: TGTGCCAGCAGGAGCCTTTCTGTAGGGTTTACAGGAGAGACCCAGTACTTC. This translates into CASRSLSVGFTGETQYF.

The chain recombines TRBV18 with TRBJ2-3; 9 positions match TRBD2. V lost 3 bases, J lost 0 bases, and 4 bases stayed unmatched. The CDR3 has 16 amino acids. CDR1 is KGHSH, CDR2 LQKENI, per germline. This CDR3 is CASSPQTSGSTDTQYF. In nucleotides, the CDR3 is TGTGCCAGCTCACCTCAGACTAGCGGCAGCACAGATACGCAGTATTTT.

The chain uses TRBV7-6 and TRBJ1-4; D not certain. CDR1 and CDR2 from the germline V gene are SGHVS and FNYEAQ. The CDR3 loop spans 15 amino acids. Trimming took off 1 base at V and 8 bases at J, with 14 bases between the two ends. The CDR3, as DNA: TGTGCCAGCAGCTTAGGAGGGCTCCCTAGGGAAAAACTGTTTTTT. Its translation: CASSLGGLPREKLFF.

V gene TRBV5-1 combines with J gene TRBJ1-3, with 8 positions matching TRBD1. CDR1 and CDR2 (germline): SGHRS, YFSETQ. The CDR3 consists of 14 residues. The trim removed 2 bases at V and 8 bases at J, leaving 6 bases unmatched. CDR3 protein: CASSLTGGMDTIYF. DNA for the CDR3: TGCGCCAGCAGCTTAACAGGGGGGATGGACACCATATATTTT.

V and J are TRBV9 and TRBJ1-1; TRBD1 agrees at 7 bases. Germline V gene lookup returns CDR1 SGDLS and CDR2 YYNGEE. The CDR3 has 13 amino acids. The trim removed 4 bases at V and 5 bases at J, leaving 5 bases unmatched. CDR3 sequence (DNA): TGTGCCAGCAGCACACAGGGGTATACTGAAGCTTTCTTT. It codes for CASSTQGYTEAFF.

A few counts support this clone. The gene calls are TRBV30 and TRBJ2-4, with 8 bases identical to TRBD2. V lost 0 bases and J lost 1; bases outside the gene matches: 2. The germline V gene encodes CDR1 GTSNPN and CDR2 SVGIG (reference sequence). The CDR3 spans 15 residues. The CDR3 DNA sequence: TGTGCCTGGAGTGTAGGCGGGGGGGCCAAAAACATTCAGTACTTC. Amino acids: CAWSVGGGAKNIQYF.

The chain couples TRBV6-6 to TRBJ2-3; TRBD2 matches 7 bases. Germline V gene lookup returns CDR1 MNHNY and CDR2 SVGAGI (reference sequence). The CDR3 covers 16 residues. The J segment lost 2 bases and the V segment lost 2 bases, leaving 7 bases of the junction unmatched. CDR3 in amino acids: CASSYGFRGDTDTQYF. The CDR3 DNA reads as TGTGCCAGCAGTTACGGGTTCCGGGGGGACACAGATACGCAGTATTTT.

The CDR3 nucleotides read TGTGCCAGCAGCTACCAACCCGGGACAGGGACGGGAGCTTTCTTT. Its translation: CASSYQPGTGTGAFF. The chain combines TRBV7-2 with TRBJ1-1, with 9 bases that match TRBD1. The germline CDR1 and CDR2 sequences are SGHTA and FQGNSA. J lost 10 bases, V lost 4 bases, and 13 bases had no gene match. The length of the CDR3 is 15 residues.

V and J are TRBV7-8 and TRBJ2-3; 8 bases fit TRBD2. CDR1 is SGHVS, CDR2 FQNEAQ, per germline. The CDR3 sequence is 16 residues long. V dropped 2 bases and J dropped 2; count of bases not matched to a gene: 6. CDR3 in DNA: TGTGCCAGCAGCTTATTACCGGGGGGGTCCACAGATACGCAGTATTTT. Translated: CASSLLPGGSTDTQYF.

The V call is TRBV9, the J call TRBJ2-3, with 7 positions matching TRBD1. Germline V gene data show CDR1 as SGDLS and CDR2 as YYNGEE. V lost 2 bases, J lost 1 base, and 4 bases stayed unmatched. This CDR3 contains 15 residues. The CDR3 here is CASSVRQGRTDTQYF. The DNA of the CDR3 is TGTGCCAGCAGCGTCAGACAGGGTCGCACAGATACGCAGTATTTT.

This clone was seen only once. In the same sample, other DNA sequences code for this CDR3. The gene calls are TRBV2 and TRBJ1-1, with a possible D match to TRBD1 (5 bases). The CDR3 totals 12 residues. Between the trimmed V and J ends, which lost 5 bases and 5 bases, there was a span of 9 bases. The germline CDR1 and CDR2 sequences are SNHLY and FYNNEI. CDR3 protein: CASSLDTTEAFF. In DNA, the CDR3 is TGTGCCAGCAGTTTGGACACAACTGAAGCTTTCTTT.

The V and J genes are TRBV5-1 and TRBJ2-1; 15 bases align to TRBD2. This CDR3 has 15 amino acids. Germline CDR1 SGHRS, CDR2 YFSETQ. J gave up 15 bases and V 4 bases, and 11 bases lay outside the gene matches. The CDR3, as DNA: TGCGCCAGCAGCCCCCAAGGACTAGCGGGGGGGCCTTGGTTCTTC. Its protein product is CASSPQGLAGGPWFF.

The V gene is TRBV27, the J gene TRBJ2-2, with 8 nucleotides matching TRBD2. Germline V CDR1 and CDR2: MNHEY, SMNVEV (reference sequence). CDR3 length: 17 residues. The ends lost 2 bases at V and 8 bases at J; junction bases unmatched: 13. The CDR3 loop reads CASSLPTAGVIAGELFF. CDR3 DNA sequence: TGTGCCAGCAGTTTACCCACAGCGGGGGTTATTGCTGGGGAGCTGTTTTTT.

DNA for the CDR3: TGTGCCAGCAGTTACTCGGGGCGGAGCACTGAAGCTTTCTTT. It translates to CASSYSGRSTEAFF. The chain has TRBV6-2 or TRBV6-3 and TRBJ1-1; tentatively, D is TRBD1 (5 bases). Between the trimmed V and J ends, which lost 0 bases and 4 bases, there was a span of 9 bases. The germline gives CDR1 MNHEY, CDR2 SVGEGT. There are 14 residues in the CDR3.

J is TRBJ1-1 and V is TRBV12-5; 8 positions match TRBD1. V shed 6 bases, J shed 4 bases, and the junction held 7 bases outside the gene matches. The V gene's germline CDR1 is LGHNT and CDR2 FRNRAP. The CDR3 runs to 14 residues. Here the CDR3 reads CASGTTGATTEAFF. The CDR3 DNA is TGTGCTAGTGGAACGACAGGGGCCACCACTGAAGCTTTCTTT.

This sequence joins TRBV28 and TRBJ2-5, with 9 bases lining up with TRBD2. CDR1 is MDHEN and CDR2 is SYDVKM in the germline V gene. This CDR3 region has 14 residues. V trimming: 7 bases; J trimming: 1 base; junction bases outside the gene matches: 4. The CDR3 DNA reads TGTGCCAGCATGGCGGGGGGGCGCCAAGAGACCCAGTACTTC. This gives the protein CASMAGGRQETQYF.

The chain joins TRBV30 to TRBJ1-1; D is unresolved. The CDR3 length is 12 residues. From germline, CDR1 is GTSNPN and CDR2 SVGIG (reference sequence). V was clipped by 6 bases and J by 5 bases, with 13 bases between them. CDR3: CACVGLGTEAFF. DNA for the CDR3: TGTGCCTGCGTCGGACTGGGAACTGAAGCTTTCTTT. The variable domain in full, with the rest retrieved from reference TRBV30 and TRBJ1-1, is SQTIHQWPATLVQPVGSPLSLECTVEGTSNPNLYWYRQAAGRGLQLLFYSVGIGQISSEVPQNLSASRPQDRQFILSSKKLLLSDSGFYLCACVGLGTEAFFGQGTRLTVV.

V gene TRBV18 combines with J gene TRBJ1-1; D may be TRBD1 (6 bases). Germline V gene data show CDR1 as KGHSH and CDR2 as LQKENI. There are 16 residues in the CDR3. Trimming took off 0 bases at V and 3 bases at J, with 14 bases between the two ends. CDR3 region: CASSPPSTGGYTEAFF. CDR3 in DNA: TGTGCCAGCTCACCACCGTCGACAGGCGGATACACTGAAGCTTTCTTT.

This chain links TRBV6-1 with TRBJ2-7, with TRBD1 as a possible D gene (6 bases). V lost 6 bases, J lost 7 bases, and 16 bases lay in between. CDR3 length: 13 amino acids. Germline CDR1 reads MNHNS; CDR2 reads SASEGT. CDR3 amino acids: CASSNTGNGEQYF. The CDR3 bases are TGTGCCAGCAGCAACACAGGGAATGGAGAGCAGTACTTC.

The rearrangement links TRBV6-2 or TRBV6-3 to TRBJ2-7, with D possibly TRBD1 on 6 matching bases. CDR1 MNHEY and CDR2 SVGEGT come from the germline V gene. The CDR3 length is 15 residues. Trimming removed 6 bases from V and 2 bases from J, with 17 bases in between. DNA for the CDR3: TGTGCCAGCAGCCGGTTTGGGACACGAACCTACGAGCAGTACTTC. It is translated as CASSRFGTRTYEQYF.

The V gene is TRBV21-1, the J gene TRBJ2-1; no DNA check was done on the table's D call, TRBD1. TRBV21-1 is recorded as a pseudogene. The CDR3 sequence is 16 residues long. CDR3 nucleotide sequence: TGTGCCAGCAGCCCCCGGACAGGGAACACCAACAATGAGCAGTTCTTC. Its translation: CASSPRTGNTNNEQFF.

The chain uses TRBV6-5 and TRBJ1-1; 8 positions agree with TRBD1. Germline CDR1 is MNHEY and CDR2 is SVGAGI. This CDR3 is 15 amino acids long. V was pared by 6 bases and J by 6 bases, with 12 bases of the junction left unmatched. The CDR3 DNA reads as TGTGCCAGCAGAAAAACCACAGGGGGTAGGGCTGAAGCTTTCTTT. Protein: CASRKTTGGRAEAFF.

V gene TRBV5-6 combines with J gene TRBJ2-1; D perhaps matches TRBD1 (6 bases). Trimming removed 1 base at V and 0 bases at J, with 11 bases between. The CDR3 sequence is 16 residues long. Germline V gene lookup returns CDR1 SGHDT and CDR2 YYEEEE. CDR3 region: CASSLLQGSSYNEQFF. DNA of the CDR3: TGTGCCAGCAGCTTGCTTCAGGGGAGCTCCTACAATGAGCAGTTCTTC.

The chain combines TRBV6-5 with TRBJ2-1, with TRBD2 matching over 15 bases. With 6 bases clipped from V and 7 bases from J, the junction kept 4 bases outside the gene matches. The CDR3 is 15 residues long. From germline, CDR1 is MNHEY and CDR2 SVGAGI. The CDR3 region has the DNA TGTGCCAGCAGCCCAGGACTAGCGGGGGGGAATGAGCAGTTCTTC. Translation gives CASSPGLAGGNEQFF.